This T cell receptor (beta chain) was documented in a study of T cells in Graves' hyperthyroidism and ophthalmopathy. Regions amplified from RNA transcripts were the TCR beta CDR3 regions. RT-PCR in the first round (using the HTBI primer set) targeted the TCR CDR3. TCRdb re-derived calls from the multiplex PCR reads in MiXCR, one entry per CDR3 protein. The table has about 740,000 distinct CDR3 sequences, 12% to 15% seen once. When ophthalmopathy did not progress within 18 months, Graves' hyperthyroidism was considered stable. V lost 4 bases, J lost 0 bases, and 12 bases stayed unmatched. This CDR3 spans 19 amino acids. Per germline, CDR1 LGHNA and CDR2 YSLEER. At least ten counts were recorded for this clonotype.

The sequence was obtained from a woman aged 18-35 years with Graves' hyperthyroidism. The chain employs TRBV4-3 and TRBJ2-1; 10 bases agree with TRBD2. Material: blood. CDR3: CASSLGLADGYGSYNEQFF. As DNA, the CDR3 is TGCGCCAGCAGCCTAGGACTAGCGGACGGATACGGCTCCTACAATGAGCAGTTCTTC.